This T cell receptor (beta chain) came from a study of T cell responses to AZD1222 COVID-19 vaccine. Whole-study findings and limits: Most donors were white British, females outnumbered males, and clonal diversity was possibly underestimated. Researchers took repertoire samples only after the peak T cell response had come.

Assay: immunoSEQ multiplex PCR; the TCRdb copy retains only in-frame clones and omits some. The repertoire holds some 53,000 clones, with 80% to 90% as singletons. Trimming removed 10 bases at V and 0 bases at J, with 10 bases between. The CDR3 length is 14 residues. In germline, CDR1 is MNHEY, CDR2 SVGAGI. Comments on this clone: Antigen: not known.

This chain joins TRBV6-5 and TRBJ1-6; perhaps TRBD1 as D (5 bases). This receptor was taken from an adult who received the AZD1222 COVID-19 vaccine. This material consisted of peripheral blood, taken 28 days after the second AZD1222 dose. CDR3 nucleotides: TGTGCCACCCAGGGCAGCTCCTATAATTCACCCCTCCACTTT. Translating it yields CATQGSSYNSPLHF.